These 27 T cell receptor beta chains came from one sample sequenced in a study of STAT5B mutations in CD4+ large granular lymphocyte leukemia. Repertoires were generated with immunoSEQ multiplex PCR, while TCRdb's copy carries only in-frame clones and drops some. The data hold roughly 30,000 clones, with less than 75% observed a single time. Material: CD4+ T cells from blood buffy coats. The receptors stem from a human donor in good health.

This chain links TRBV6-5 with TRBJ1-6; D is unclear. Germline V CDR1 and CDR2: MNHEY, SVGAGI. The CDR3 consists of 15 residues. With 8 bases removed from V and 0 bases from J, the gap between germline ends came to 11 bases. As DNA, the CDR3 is TGTGCCAGCGCGAGGGCGAGCTCCTATAATTCACCCCTCCACTTT. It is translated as CASARASSYNSPLHF.

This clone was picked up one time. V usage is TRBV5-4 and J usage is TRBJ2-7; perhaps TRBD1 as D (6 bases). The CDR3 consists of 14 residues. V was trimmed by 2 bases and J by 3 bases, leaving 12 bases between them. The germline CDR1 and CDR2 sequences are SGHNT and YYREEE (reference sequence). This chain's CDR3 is CASSLQPQGYEQYF. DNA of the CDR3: TGTGCCAGCAGCTTACAGCCACAGGGCTACGAGCAGTACTTC.

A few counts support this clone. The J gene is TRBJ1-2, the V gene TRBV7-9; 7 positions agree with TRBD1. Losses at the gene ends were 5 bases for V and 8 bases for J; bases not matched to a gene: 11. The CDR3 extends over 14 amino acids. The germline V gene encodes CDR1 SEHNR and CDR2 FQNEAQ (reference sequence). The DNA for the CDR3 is TGTGCCAGCAGCGTCCGACAGGGTCCGGAGGGCTACACCTTC. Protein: CASSVRQGPEGYTF.

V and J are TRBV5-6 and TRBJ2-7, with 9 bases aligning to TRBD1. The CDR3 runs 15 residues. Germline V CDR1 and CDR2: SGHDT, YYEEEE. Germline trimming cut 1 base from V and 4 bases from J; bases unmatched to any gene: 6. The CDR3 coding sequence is TGTGCCAGCAGCTTGTCTTACAGGGGGCTTTACGAGCAGTACTTC. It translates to CASSLSYRGLYEQYF.

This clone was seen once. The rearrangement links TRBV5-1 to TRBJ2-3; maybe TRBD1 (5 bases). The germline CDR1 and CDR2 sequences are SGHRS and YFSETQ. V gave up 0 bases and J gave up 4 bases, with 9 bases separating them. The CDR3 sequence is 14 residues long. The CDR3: CASSLVGVPDTQYF. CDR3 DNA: TGCGCCAGCAGCTTGGTAGGGGTTCCAGATACGCAGTATTTT. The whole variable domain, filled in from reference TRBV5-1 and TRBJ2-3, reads KAGVTQTPRYLIKTRGQQVTLSCSPISGHRSVSWYQQTPGQGLQFLFEYFSETQRNKGNFPGRFSGRQFSNSRSEMNVSTLELGDSALYLCASSLVGVPDTQYFGPGTRLTVL.

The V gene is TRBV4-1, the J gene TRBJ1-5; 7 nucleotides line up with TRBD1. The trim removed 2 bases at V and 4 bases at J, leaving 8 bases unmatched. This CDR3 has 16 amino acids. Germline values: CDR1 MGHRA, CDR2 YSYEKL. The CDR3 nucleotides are TGCGCCAGCAGCCAAACCGGGACAGAATTTAATCAGCCCCAGCATTTT. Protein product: CASSQTGTEFNQPQHF.

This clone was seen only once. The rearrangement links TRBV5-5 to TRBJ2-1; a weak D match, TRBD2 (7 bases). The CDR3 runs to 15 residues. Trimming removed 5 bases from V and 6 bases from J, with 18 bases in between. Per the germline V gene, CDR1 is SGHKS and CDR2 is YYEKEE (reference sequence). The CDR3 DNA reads TGTGCCAGCAGACTGCAGGGCCGGGGGGCCAATGAGCAGTTCTTC. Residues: CASRLQGRGANEQFF.

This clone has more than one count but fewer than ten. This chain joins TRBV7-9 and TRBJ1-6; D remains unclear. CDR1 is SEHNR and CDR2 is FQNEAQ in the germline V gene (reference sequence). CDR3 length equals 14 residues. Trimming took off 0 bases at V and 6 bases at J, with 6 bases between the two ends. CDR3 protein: CASSLAWSNSPLHF. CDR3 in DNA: TGTGCCAGCAGCTTAGCGTGGAGTAATTCACCCCTCCACTTT.

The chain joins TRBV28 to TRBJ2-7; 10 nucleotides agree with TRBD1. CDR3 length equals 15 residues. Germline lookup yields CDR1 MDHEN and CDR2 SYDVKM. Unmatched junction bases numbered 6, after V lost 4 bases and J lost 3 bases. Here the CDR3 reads CASSSGQGGGYEQYF. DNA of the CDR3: TGTGCCAGCAGTTCTGGACAGGGGGGCGGCTACGAGCAGTACTTC.

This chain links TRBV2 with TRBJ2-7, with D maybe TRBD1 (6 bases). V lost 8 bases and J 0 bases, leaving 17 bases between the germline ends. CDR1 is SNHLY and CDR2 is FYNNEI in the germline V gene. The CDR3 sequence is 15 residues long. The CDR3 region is CASFPGHLSSYEQYF. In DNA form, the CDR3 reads TGTGCCAGCTTCCCGGGACATCTGAGCTCCTACGAGCAGTACTTC.

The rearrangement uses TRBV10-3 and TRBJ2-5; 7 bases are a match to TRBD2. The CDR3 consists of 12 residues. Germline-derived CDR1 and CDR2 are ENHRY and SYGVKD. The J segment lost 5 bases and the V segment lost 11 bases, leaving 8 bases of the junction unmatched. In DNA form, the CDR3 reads TGTGCCGCCGGGGGGTTGGGGGAGACCCAGTACTTC. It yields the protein CAAGGLGETQYF.

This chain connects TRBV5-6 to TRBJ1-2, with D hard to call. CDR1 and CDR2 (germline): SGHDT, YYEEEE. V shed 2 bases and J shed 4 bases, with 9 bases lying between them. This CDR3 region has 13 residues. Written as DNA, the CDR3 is TGTGCCAGCAGCTTACGCAGGCCCTATGGCTACACCTTC. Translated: CASSLRRPYGYTF.

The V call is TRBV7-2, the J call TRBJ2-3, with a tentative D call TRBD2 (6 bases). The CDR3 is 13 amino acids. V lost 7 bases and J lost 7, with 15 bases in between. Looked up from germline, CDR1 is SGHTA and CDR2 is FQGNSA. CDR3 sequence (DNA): TGTGCCAGCAAACGGGCGGGACTGTATACGCAGTATTTT. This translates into CASKRAGLYTQYF. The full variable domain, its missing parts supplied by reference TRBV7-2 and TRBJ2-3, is GAGVSQSPSNKVTEKGKDVELRCDPISGHTALYWYRQSLGQGLEFLIYFQGNSAPDKSGLPSDRFSAERTGGSVSTLTIQRTQQEDSAVYLCASKRAGLYTQYFGPGTRLTVL.

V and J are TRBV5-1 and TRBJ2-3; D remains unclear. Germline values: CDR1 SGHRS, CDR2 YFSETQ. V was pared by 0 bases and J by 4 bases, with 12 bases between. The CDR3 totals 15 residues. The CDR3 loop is CASSLGPTRPDTQYF. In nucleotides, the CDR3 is TGCGCCAGCAGCTTGGGACCGACCCGTCCAGATACGCAGTATTTT.

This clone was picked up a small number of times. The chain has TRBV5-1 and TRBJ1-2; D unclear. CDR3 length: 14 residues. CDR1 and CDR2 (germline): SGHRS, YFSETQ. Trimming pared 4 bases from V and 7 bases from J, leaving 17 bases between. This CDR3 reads CASSRKDLLSGYTF. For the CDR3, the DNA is TGCGCCAGCAGCCGAAAGGACCTTCTGAGTGGCTACACCTTC.

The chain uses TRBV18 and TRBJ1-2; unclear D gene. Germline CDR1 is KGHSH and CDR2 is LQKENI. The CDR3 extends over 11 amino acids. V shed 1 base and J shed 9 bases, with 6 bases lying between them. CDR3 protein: CASSPQGSYTF. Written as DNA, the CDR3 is TGTGCCAGCTCACCACAGGGAAGCTACACCTTC.

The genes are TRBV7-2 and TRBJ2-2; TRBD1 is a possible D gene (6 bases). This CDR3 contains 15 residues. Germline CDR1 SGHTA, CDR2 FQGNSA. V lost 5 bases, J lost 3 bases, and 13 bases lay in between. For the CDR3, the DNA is TGTGCCAGCAGCCCAAGGCAGGGGTACACCGGGGAGCTGTTTTTT. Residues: CASSPRQGYTGELFF.

The CDR3 is CASSLERGAPGGYTF. DNA of the CDR3: TGTGCCAGCAGCTTGGAAAGGGGGGCCCCTGGGGGCTACACCTTC. The chain uses TRBV5-5 and TRBJ1-2; possibly TRBD1 for D (6 bases). This CDR3 is 15 amino acids long. Germline CDR1 reads SGHKS; CDR2 reads YYEKEE (reference sequence). V was cut by 0 bases and J by 8 bases, with 17 bases left in between.

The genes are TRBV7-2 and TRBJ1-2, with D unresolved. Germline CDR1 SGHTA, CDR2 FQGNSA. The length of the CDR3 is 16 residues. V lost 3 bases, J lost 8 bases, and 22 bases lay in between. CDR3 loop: CASSLVDTGLLGGYTF. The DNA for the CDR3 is TGTGCCAGCAGCTTGGTTGATACGGGCCTGCTAGGGGGCTACACCTTC.

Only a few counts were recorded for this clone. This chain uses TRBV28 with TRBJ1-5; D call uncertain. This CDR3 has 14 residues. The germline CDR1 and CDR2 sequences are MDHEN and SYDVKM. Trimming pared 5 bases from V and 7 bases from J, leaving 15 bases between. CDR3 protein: CASSPREGYQPQHF. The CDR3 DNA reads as TGTGCCAGCAGTCCCCGGGAGGGATACCAGCCCCAGCATTTT.

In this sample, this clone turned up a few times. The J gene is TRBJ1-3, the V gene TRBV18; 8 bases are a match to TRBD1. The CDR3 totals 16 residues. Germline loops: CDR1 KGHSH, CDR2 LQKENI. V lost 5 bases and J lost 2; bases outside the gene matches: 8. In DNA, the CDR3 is TGTGCCAGCTCATCTGTCAGGGGGCTGGCTGGAAACACCATATATTTT. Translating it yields CASSSVRGLAGNTIYF.

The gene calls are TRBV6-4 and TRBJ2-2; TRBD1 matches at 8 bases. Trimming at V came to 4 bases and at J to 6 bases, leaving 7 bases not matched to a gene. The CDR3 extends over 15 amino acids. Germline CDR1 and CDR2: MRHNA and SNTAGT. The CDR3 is CASSARQGFSGELFF. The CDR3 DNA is TGTGCCAGCAGTGCACGACAGGGGTTCTCCGGGGAGCTGTTTTTT.

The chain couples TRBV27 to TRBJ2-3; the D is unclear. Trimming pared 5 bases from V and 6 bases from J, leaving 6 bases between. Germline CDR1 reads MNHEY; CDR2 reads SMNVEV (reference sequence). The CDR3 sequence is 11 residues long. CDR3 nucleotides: TGTGCCAGCAGTCCCCCCGATACGCAGTATTTT. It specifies CASSPPDTQYF.

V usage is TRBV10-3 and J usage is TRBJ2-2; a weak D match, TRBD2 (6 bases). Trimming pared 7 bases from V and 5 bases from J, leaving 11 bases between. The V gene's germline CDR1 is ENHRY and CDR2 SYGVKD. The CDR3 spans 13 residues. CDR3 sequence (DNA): TGTGCCATCACCTTAGCGGTAACCGGGGAGCTGTTTTTT. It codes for CAITLAVTGELFF.

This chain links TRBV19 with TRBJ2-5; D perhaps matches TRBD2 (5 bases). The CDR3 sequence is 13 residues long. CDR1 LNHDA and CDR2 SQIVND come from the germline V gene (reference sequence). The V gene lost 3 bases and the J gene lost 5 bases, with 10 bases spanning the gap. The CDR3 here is CASSMPGDETQYF. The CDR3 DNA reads TGTGCCAGTAGTATGCCCGGGGATGAGACCCAGTACTTC.

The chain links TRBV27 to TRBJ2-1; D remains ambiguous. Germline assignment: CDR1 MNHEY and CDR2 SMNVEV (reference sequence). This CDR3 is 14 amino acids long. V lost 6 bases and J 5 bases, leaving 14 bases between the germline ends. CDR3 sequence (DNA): TGTGCCAGCAGACGCCGGGCCTTACACAATGAGCAGTTCTTC. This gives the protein CASRRRALHNEQFF.

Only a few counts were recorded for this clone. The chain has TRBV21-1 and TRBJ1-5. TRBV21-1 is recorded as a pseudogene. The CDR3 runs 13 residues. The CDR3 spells CASSGLSNQPQHF. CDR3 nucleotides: TGTGCCAGCAGCGGCCTAAGCAATCAGCCCCAGCATTTT.